The 7 T cell receptor beta chains presented below share a single source sample, sequenced in a study of blood T cell repertoires in COVID-19 (dated by TCRdb to the early 2020s). Libraries were built with the immunoSEQ multiplex PCR assay. TCRdb holds this immuneACCESS table with in-frame rearrangements only. Some clones are missing; in checked studies, unresolved V genes explain under half, and the rest has no known cause. Counted in this sample were 100,000 to 150,000 clones; approximately 88% of them appeared once. The top ten clonotypes cover about 1.5% of the sample. The sample was peripheral blood. These TCRs come from a man in his 60s with acute or convalescent COVID-19.

The chain joins TRBV19 to TRBJ2-3; 16 positions match TRBD2. Trimming took 3 bases from V and 4 from J; bases not matched to a gene: 13. Germline V lookup: CDR1 LNHDA, CDR2 SQIVND (reference sequence). The CDR3 is made up of 20 amino acids. CDR3 sequence: CASSIRRAGTSGRVADTQYF. The CDR3 bases are TGTGCCAGTAGTATTCGTCGCGCCGGGACTAGCGGGAGGGTCGCAGATACGCAGTATTTT.

The V gene is TRBV10-3, the J gene TRBJ2-1; maybe TRBD2 (6 bases). This CDR3 has 14 residues. Trimming took off 2 bases at V and 7 bases at J, with 12 bases between the two ends. Germline-derived CDR1 and CDR2 are ENHRY and SYGVKD. The CDR3 spells CAISEGGLGNEQFF. The CDR3 DNA reads TGTGCCATCAGTGAGGGGGGACTCGGAAATGAGCAGTTCTTC.

V gene TRBV7-6 combines with J gene TRBJ2-1; D remains ambiguous. V gave up 1 base and J gave up 5 bases, with 12 bases separating them. The CDR3 runs to 15 residues. Germline-derived CDR1 and CDR2 are SGHVS and FNYEAQ. The CDR3 region is CASSLDILENNEQFF. The DNA of the CDR3 is TGTGCCAGCAGCTTAGATATCCTAGAGAACAATGAGCAGTTCTTC.

The chain recombines TRBV2 with TRBJ2-5; 8 positions match TRBD1. The CDR3 totals 11 residues. The V and J ends lost 3 bases and 14 bases, in that order; junction bases with no gene match: 5. Germline loops: CDR1 SNHLY, CDR2 FYNNEI. The CDR3 loop reads CASSEDRDIYF. The CDR3 DNA sequence: TGTGCCAGCAGTGAGGACAGGGATATCTACTTC.

The chain is built from TRBV24-1 and TRBJ1-2; a possible D gene is TRBD1 (6 bases). Germline V CDR1 and CDR2: KGHDR, SFDVKD. The CDR3 totals 14 residues. Trimming removed 4 bases from V and 8 bases from J, with 16 bases in between. The CDR3 coding sequence is TGTGCCACCAGTGACGAAACGACAGGTATCGGCTACACCTTC. This translates into CATSDETTGIGYTF.

The chain uses TRBV6-5 and TRBJ2-1; possible D gene TRBD2, 6 bases. The CDR3 covers 12 residues. V gave up 7 bases and J gave up 7 bases, with 11 bases separating them. The V gene's germline CDR1 is MNHEY and CDR2 SVGAGI. The CDR3 sequence is CASNPGGNEQFF. The CDR3 nucleotides are TGTGCCAGCAACCCCGGGGGTAATGAGCAGTTCTTC.

The chain uses TRBV2 and TRBJ2-5, with D perhaps TRBD1 (5 bases). Germline loops: CDR1 SNHLY, CDR2 FYNNEI. V was pared by 6 bases and J by 0 bases, with 11 bases between. The CDR3 is 14 amino acids. CDR3 in amino acids: CASRLDRNQETQYF. CDR3 DNA sequence: TGTGCCAGCAGGCTCGACAGAAACCAAGAGACCCAGTACTTC.